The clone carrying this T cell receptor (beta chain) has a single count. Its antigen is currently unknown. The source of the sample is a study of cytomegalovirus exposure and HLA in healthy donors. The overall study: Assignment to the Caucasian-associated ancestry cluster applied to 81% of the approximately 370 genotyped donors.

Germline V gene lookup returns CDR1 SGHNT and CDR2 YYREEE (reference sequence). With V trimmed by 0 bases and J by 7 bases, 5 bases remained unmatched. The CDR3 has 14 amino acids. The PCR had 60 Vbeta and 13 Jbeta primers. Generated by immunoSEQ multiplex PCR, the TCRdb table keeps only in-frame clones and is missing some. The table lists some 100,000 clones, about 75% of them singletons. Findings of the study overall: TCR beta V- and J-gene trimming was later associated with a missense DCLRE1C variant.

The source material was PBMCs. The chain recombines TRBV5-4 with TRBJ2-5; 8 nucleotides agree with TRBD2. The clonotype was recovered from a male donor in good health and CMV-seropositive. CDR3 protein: CASSLARAGGTQYF. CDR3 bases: TGTGCCAGCAGCTTGGCCAGGGCGGGGGGGACCCAGTACTTC.